These 9 T cell receptor beta chains originate from one sample sequenced in a study of blood T cells in healthy people across ages. It was with a sample-barcoded 5' primer and a J-beta primer mix that a second PCR of about 6 to 12 cycles was run. One entry per CDR3 protein, called by TCRdb with MiXCR from the 5' RACE reads. Altogether hundreds of thousands of distinct CDR3 sequences are present, 25% to 30% being singletons, with the ten largest covering around 16%. Sequenced material: blood. The receptors come from a woman older than 75 in good health.

Remarks on this clonotype: This may be a read error: a much more frequent sequence differs by one nucleotide. The genes are TRBV3-1 and TRBJ2-7; D unclear. V was trimmed by 3 bases and J by 7 bases, leaving 13 bases between them. The CDR3 has 13 amino acids. From germline, CDR1 is LGHDT and CDR2 YNNKEL (reference sequence). CDR3 sequence: CASSQNLNNEQYF. The CDR3 nucleotides read TGTGCCAGCAGCCAGAACCTTAACAATGAGCAGTACTTC.

At least ten counts were recorded for this clonotype. The V call is TRBV7-6, the J call TRBJ1-2; D is ambiguous. CDR3 size: 13 residues. Germline values: CDR1 SGHVS, CDR2 FNYEAQ. The germline V and J ends were trimmed by 0 bases and 5 bases, with 7 bases remaining between them. For the CDR3, the DNA is TGTGCCAGCAGCTTAGCAAACAGTTATGGCTACACCTTC. This codes for CASSLANSYGYTF.

This clonotype was observed at least ten times. The chain recombines TRBV6-2 or TRBV6-3 with TRBJ2-3; tentative D call: TRBD1 (5 bases). V lost 7 bases to trimming and J lost 1 base, with 12 bases between them. Per germline, CDR1 MNHEY and CDR2 SVGEGT. The CDR3 totals 14 residues. The CDR3: CASKGHLGTDTQYF. The DNA of the CDR3 is TGTGCCAGCAAAGGACATCTAGGCACAGATACGCAGTATTTT.

On this clonotype: A read error may be the cause here, since a much bigger clone is one base away. The V call is TRBV27, the J call TRBJ2-5, with TRBD1 as a possible D gene (7 bases). The CDR3 covers 13 residues. The germline CDR1 and CDR2 sequences are MNHEY and SMNVEV (reference sequence). Trimming removed 7 bases at V and 11 bases at J, with 20 bases between. The CDR3 region is CASKEGASSEQYF. As DNA, the CDR3 is TGTGCCAGCAAGGAGGGGGCCTCGAGTGAGCAGTACTTC.

In this sample, this clonotype turned up a few times. This chain connects TRBV2 to TRBJ1-3; D is unclear. This CDR3 has 14 residues. Trimming stripped 1 base from V and 7 bases from J, with 11 bases between. The germline V gene has CDR1 SNHLY and CDR2 FYNNEI. The CDR3 reads CASSEEHRSNTIYF. In DNA form, the CDR3 reads TGTGCCAGCAGTGAAGAACATCGGAGCAACACCATATATTTT.

The V gene is TRBV6-4, the J gene TRBJ2-3, with 7 bases matching TRBD2. V lost 2 bases to trimming and J lost 3 bases; unmatched junction nucleotides: 2. The CDR3 length is 14 residues. From germline, CDR1 is MRHNA and CDR2 SNTAGT. The CDR3 spells CASSDGLGTDTQYF. The CDR3 DNA reads as TGTGCCAGCAGTGACGGACTAGGTACAGATACGCAGTATTTT.

This clonotype was picked up many times. V gene TRBV20-1 combines with J gene TRBJ2-5; D is unresolved. The CDR3 spans 15 residues. V was clipped by 0 bases and J by 2 bases, with 13 bases between them. Looked up from germline, CDR1 is DFQATT and CDR2 is SNEGSKA (reference sequence). The CDR3 nucleotides are TGCAGTGCTAGAGATCCGAGTAAGCAGCAAGAGACCCAGTACTTC. This codes for CSARDPSKQQETQYF.

This clonotype has a count of ten or more. V is TRBV11-3 and J is TRBJ1-6; D possibly corresponds to TRBD1 (6 bases). Deletions cut 4 bases from V and 0 bases from J, with 22 bases between. Germline V gene lookup returns CDR1 SGHNT and CDR2 YENEEA. The CDR3 covers 20 residues. The CDR3 sequence is CASSSQGYHLGRSYNSPLHF. In DNA, the CDR3 is TGTGCCAGCAGCTCACAGGGATACCATCTCGGACGCTCCTATAATTCACCCCTCCACTTT.

In its sample, this clonotype was seen many times. The V and J genes are TRBV20-1 and TRBJ1-5; no reliable D call. Germline loops: CDR1 DFQATT, CDR2 SNEGSKA (reference sequence). V dropped 2 bases and J dropped 3 bases, with 14 bases sitting between them. This CDR3 is built from 15 residues. CDR3 nucleotide sequence: TGCAGTGCTAGAAATGGACCTAATATCAATCAGCCCCAGCATTTT. Translated: CSARNGPNINQPQHF.